One and the same sample provided the 5 T cell receptor beta chains below, sequenced in a study of multiple sclerosis patients with progressive multifocal leukoencephalopathy. Sequencing used immunoSEQ multiplex PCR; TCRdb keeps in-frame clones, though not all of them. The sample comprises tens of thousands of clones, approximately 90% of which are singletons, and 1.1% rests with the top ten. Documented time point: before natalizumab initiation. Input material: PBMCs. These receptors were collected from a human donor with multiple sclerosis.

CDR3: CATSREGGAGYGYTF. Written as DNA, the CDR3 is TGTGCCACCAGCAGAGAAGGGGGCGCCGGGTATGGCTACACCTTC. The chain carries TRBV15 and TRBJ1-2, with 7 bases identical to TRBD1. The CDR3 extends over 15 amino acids. CDR1 is LNHNV and CDR2 is YYDKDF in the germline V gene (reference sequence). The trim removed 0 bases at V and 5 bases at J, leaving 6 bases unmatched.

The chain has TRBV28 and TRBJ1-5; D may be TRBD1 (6 bases). Trimming took off 3 bases at V and 10 bases at J, with 28 bases between the two ends. Germline loops: CDR1 MDHEN, CDR2 SYDVKM. The CDR3 is 18 residues long. The CDR3 sequence: CASSLGGGGAQDIGPQHF. The CDR3 bases are TGTGCCAGCAGTTTGGGTGGTGGGGGGGCGCAGGACATAGGCCCCCAGCATTTT. Complete variable domain (other parts from reference TRBV28 and TRBJ1-5): DVKVTQSSRYLVKRTGEKVFLECVQDMDHENMFWYRQDPGLGLRLIYFSYDVKMKEKGDIPEGYSVSREKKERFSLILESASTNQTSMYLCASSLGGGGAQDIGPQHFGDGTRLSIL.

This rearrangement joins TRBV25-1 to TRBJ1-2, with D possibly TRBD1 on 5 matching bases. V shed 3 bases and J shed 6 bases, with 17 bases lying between them. The CDR3 is 15 amino acids. CDR1 MGHDK and CDR2 SYGVNS come from the germline V gene. CDR3 in amino acids: CASSEEGRLGNGYTF. Here the CDR3 DNA reads TGTGCCAGCAGTGAGGAGGGGAGATTAGGGAATGGCTACACCTTC.

This clone was seen a single time. V gene TRBV10-1 combines with J gene TRBJ2-3; weak D call: TRBD2 (6 bases). There are 14 residues in the CDR3. CDR1 is WNHNN, CDR2 SYGVQD, per germline (reference sequence). The V end lost 3 bases, the J end lost 6 bases, and 13 bases lay between the germline ends. The CDR3 coding sequence is TGCGCCAGCAGTGACCCGACTAGGAAGGATACGCAGTATTTT. It codes for CASSDPTRKDTQYF.

V and J are TRBV9 and TRBJ2-2; maybe TRBD2 (6 bases). V lost 0 bases and J lost 7, with 7 bases in between. The CDR3 length is 13 residues. The V gene's germline CDR1 is SGDLS and CDR2 YYNGEE. CDR3 sequence reads: CASSVVADGELFF. Written as DNA, the CDR3 is TGTGCCAGCAGCGTAGTAGCGGACGGGGAGCTGTTTTTT.